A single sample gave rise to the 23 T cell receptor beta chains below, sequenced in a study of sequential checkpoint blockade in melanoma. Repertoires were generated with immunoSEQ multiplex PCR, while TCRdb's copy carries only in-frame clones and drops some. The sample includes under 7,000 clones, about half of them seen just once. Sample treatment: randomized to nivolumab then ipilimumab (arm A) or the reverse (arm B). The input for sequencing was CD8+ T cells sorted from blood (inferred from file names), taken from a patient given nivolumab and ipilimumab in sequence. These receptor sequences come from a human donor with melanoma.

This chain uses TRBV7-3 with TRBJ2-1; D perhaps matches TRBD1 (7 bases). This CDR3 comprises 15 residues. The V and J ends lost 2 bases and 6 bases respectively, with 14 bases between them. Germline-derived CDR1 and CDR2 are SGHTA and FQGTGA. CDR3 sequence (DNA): TGTGCCAGCAGCTTAGCGGGACAGAGTAGCAATGAGCAGTTCTTC. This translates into CASSLAGQSSNEQFF.

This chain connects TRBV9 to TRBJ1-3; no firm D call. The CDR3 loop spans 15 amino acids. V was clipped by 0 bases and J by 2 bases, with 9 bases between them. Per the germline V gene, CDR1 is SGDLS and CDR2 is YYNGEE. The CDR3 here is CASSVAGFPGNTIYF. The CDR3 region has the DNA TGTGCCAGCAGCGTAGCGGGGTTTCCTGGAAACACCATATATTTT.

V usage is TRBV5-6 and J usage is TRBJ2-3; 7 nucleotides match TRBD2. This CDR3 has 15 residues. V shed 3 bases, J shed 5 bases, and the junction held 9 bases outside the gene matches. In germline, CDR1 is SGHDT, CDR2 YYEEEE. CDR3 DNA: TGTGCCAGCAGCTCCCCGGCGGGAGAGATAGATACGCAGTATTTT. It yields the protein CASSSPAGEIDTQYF.

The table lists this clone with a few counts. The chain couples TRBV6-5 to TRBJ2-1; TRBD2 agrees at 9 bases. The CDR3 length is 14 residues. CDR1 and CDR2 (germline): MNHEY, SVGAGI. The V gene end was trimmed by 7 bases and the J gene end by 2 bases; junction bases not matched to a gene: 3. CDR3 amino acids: CASNLAGAYNEQFF. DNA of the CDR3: TGTGCCAGCAATTTAGCGGGGGCCTACAATGAGCAGTTCTTC.

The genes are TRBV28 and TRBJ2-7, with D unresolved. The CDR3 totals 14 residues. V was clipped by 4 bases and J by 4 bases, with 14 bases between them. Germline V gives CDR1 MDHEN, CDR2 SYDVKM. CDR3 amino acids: CASSSSKERYEQYF. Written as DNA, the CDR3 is TGTGCCAGCAGTTCTAGTAAGGAGCGATACGAGCAGTACTTC.

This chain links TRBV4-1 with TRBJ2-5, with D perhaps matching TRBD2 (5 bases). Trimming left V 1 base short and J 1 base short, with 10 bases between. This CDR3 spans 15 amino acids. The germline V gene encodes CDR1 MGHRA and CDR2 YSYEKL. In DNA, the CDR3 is TGCGCCAGCAGCCAAGTGGGAGCTATCCAAGAGACCCAGTACTTC. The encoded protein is CASSQVGAIQETQYF.

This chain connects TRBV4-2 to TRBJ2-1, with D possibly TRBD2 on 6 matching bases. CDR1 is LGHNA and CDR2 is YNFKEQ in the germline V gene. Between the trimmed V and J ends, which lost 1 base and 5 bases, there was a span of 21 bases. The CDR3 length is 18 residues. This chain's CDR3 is CASSQVPPEGPFNNEQFF. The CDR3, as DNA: TGTGCCAGCAGCCAAGTCCCCCCGGAGGGTCCTTTTAACAATGAGCAGTTCTTC.

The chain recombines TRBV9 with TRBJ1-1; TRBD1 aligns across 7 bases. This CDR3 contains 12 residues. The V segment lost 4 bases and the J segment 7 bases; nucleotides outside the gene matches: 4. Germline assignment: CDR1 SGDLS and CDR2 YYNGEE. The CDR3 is CASSSRTGEAFF. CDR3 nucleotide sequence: TGTGCCAGCAGCTCTCGGACAGGTGAAGCTTTCTTT.

In DNA form, the CDR3 reads TGTGCCAGCAGTTTACTACGCCGGCAGCGGGAGGGTAATGAGCAGTTCTTC. This encodes CASSLLRRQREGNEQFF. This rearrangement joins TRBV28 to TRBJ2-1; 10 positions match TRBD2. The junction had 11 bases not matched to a gene; V was cut back by 2 bases and J by 7 bases. The CDR3 sequence is 17 residues long. Germline V gene lookup returns CDR1 MDHEN and CDR2 SYDVKM. Combining the CDR3 with reference TRBV28 and TRBJ2-1 gives the whole variable domain DVKVTQSSRYLVKRTGEKVFLECVQDMDHENMFWYRQDPGLGLRLIYFSYDVKMKEKGDIPEGYSVSREKKERFSLILESASTNQTSMYLCASSLLRRQREGNEQFFGPGTRLTVL.

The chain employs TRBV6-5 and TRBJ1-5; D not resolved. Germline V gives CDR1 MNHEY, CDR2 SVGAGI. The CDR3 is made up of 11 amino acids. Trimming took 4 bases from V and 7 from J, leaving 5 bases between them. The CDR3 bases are TGTGCCAGCAGTTTCGGGCAGCCCCAGCATTTT. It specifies CASSFGQPQHF.

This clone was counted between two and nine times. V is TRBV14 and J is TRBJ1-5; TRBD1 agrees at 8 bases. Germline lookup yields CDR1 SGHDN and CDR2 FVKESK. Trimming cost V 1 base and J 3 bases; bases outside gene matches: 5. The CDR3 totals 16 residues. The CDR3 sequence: CASSQVETGVNQPQHF. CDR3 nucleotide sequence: TGTGCCAGCAGCCAAGTTGAGACAGGGGTCAATCAGCCCCAGCATTTT.

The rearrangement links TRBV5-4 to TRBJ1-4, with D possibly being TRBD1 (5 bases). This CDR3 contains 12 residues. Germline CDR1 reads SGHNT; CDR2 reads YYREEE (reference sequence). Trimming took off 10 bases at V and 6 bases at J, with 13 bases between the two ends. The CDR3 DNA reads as TGTGCCCAGGGAGGAATGGATGAAAAACTGTTTTTT. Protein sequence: CAQGGMDEKLFF.

The CDR3 nucleotides read TGTGCCAGCAGCACCGAGGACAGGCCAGGAAACACCATATATTTT. It yields the protein CASSTEDRPGNTIYF. The chain links TRBV11-2 to TRBJ1-3; 7 bases match TRBD1. This CDR3 has 15 residues. Unmatched junction bases numbered 8, after V lost 5 bases and J lost 4 bases. CDR1 and CDR2 (germline): SGHAT, FQNNGV.

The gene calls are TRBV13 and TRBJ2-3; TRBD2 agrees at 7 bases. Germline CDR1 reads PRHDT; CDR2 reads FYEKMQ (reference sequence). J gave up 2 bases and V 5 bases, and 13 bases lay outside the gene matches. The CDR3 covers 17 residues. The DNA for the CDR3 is TGTGCCAGCAGCCCGCCTAGCGGAAGCCCACTCACAGATACGCAGTATTTT. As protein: CASSPPSGSPLTDTQYF.

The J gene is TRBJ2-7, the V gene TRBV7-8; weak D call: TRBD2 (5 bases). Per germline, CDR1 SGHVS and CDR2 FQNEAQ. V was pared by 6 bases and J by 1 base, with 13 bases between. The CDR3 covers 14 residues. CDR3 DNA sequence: TGTGCCAGCAGTCCTCCGCCGGGATCCTACGAGCAGTACTTC. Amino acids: CASSPPPGSYEQYF.

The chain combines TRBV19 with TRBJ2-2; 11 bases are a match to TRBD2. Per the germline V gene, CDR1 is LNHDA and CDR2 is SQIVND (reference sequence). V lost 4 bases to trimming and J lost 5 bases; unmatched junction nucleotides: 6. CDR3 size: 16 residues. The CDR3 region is CASSRKLAGVTGELFF. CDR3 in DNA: TGTGCCAGTAGTAGGAAACTAGCGGGGGTTACCGGGGAGCTGTTTTTT.

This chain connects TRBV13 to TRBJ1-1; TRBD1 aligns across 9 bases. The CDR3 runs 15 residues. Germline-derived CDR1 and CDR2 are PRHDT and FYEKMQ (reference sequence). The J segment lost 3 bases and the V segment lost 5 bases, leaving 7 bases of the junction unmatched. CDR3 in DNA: TGTGCCAGCAGCACGGGACAGGGAATCTACACTGAAGCTTTCTTT. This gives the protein CASSTGQGIYTEAFF.

The CDR3 DNA reads as TGCGCCAGCAGCTCTAATCGGGGGGAAGCTTTCTTT. The encoded protein is CASSSNRGEAFF. The gene calls are TRBV4-3 and TRBJ1-1, with D possibly matching TRBD1 (5 bases). The CDR3 covers 12 residues. The germline V and J ends were trimmed by 5 bases and 8 bases, with 12 bases remaining between them. Germline CDR1 is LGHNA and CDR2 is YSLEER.

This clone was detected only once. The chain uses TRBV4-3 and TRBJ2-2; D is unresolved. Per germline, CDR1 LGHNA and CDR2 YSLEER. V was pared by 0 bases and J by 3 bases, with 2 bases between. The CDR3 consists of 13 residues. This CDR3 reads CASSQDYTGELFF. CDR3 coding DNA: TGCGCCAGCAGCCAAGACTACACCGGGGAGCTGTTTTTT.

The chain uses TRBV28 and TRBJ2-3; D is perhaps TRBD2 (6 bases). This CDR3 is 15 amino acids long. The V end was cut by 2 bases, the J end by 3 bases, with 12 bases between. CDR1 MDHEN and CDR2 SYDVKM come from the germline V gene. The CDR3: CASSLERVQTDTQYF. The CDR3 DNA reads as TGTGCCAGCAGTTTAGAGCGGGTTCAAACAGATACGCAGTATTTT. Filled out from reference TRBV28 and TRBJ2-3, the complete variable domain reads DVKVTQSSRYLVKRTGEKVFLECVQDMDHENMFWYRQDPGLGLRLIYFSYDVKMKEKGDIPEGYSVSREKKERFSLILESASTNQTSMYLCASSLERVQTDTQYFGPGTRLTVL.

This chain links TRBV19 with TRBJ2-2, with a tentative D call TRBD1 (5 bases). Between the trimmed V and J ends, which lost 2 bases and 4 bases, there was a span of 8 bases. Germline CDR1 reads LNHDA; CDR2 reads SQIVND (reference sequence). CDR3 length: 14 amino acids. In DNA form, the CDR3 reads TGTGCCAGTAGTATATTGGGGCGCACCGGGGAGCTGTTTTTT. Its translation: CASSILGRTGELFF.

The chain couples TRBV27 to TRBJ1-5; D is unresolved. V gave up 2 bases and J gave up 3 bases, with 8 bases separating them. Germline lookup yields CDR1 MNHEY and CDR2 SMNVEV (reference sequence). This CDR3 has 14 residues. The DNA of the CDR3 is TGTGCCAGCAGTTTAGTCGGTAACAATCAGCCCCAGCATTTT. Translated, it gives CASSLVGNNQPQHF.

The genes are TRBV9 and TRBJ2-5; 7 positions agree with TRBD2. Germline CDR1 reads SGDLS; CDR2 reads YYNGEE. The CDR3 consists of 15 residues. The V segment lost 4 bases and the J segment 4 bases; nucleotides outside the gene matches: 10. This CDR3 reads CASSTLAAGRETQYF. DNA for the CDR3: TGTGCCAGCAGCACCTTAGCAGCGGGGCGAGAGACCCAGTACTTC.